This is a list of T cell receptor beta chains from one sample in a study of beta chain features in type 1 diabetes. Clones were sequenced by immunoSEQ multiplex PCR, and TCRdb holds only the in-frame ones, with some missing. The sample carries a few hundred thousand clones, around an eighth recorded once. Sequencing was carried out using naive CD4+ T cells from blood. The origin of the receptors is a man between 18 and 29 years old in good health. Each CDR3 is given with its conserved first and last residue. A D gene is named only where the DNA matches it firmly. Where a row states a size, it is once, few, many or the class of an expanded clone; other rows omit it.

j_call: TRBJ1-2; d_call: TRBD1; clone_size: once; v_call: TRBV4-3; cdr3_nt: TGCGCCAGCAGCCGCGACGACAGGGACTATGGCTACACCTTC; cdr3_aa: CASSRDDRDYGYTF
j_call: TRBJ2-7; d_call: NA; clone_size: NA; v_call: TRBV5-4; cdr3_nt: TGTGCCAGCAGCCCGGGGTGGACCTACGAGCAGTACTTC; cdr3_aa: CASSPGWTYEQYF
j_call: TRBJ2-3; d_call: NA; clone_size: NA; v_call: TRBV6-5; cdr3_nt: TGTGCCAGCAGTTCCCTCGGGGTAGCGGCCACAGATACGCAGTATTTT; cdr3_aa: CASSSLGVAATDTQYF
j_call: TRBJ2-7; d_call: NA; clone_size: NA; v_call: TRBV7-2; cdr3_nt: TGTGCCAGCAGCTTAGGGCGGACTATCCCATACGAGCAGTACTTC; cdr3_aa: CASSLGRTIPYEQYF
j_call: TRBJ1-1; d_call: NA; clone_size: NA; v_call: TRBV6-5; cdr3_nt: TGTGCCAGCAGTTACTTACAAGACACTGAAGCTTTCTTT; cdr3_aa: CASSYLQDTEAFF
j_call: TRBJ1-3; d_call: NA; clone_size: few; v_call: TRBV10-3; cdr3_nt: TGTGCCATCACACAGTCCTCTGGAAACACCATATATTTT; cdr3_aa: CAITQSSGNTIYF
j_call: TRBJ1-5; d_call: NA; clone_size: NA; v_call: TRBV19; cdr3_nt: TGTGCCAGTACCCCACAGGGTCTTCAGCCCCAGCATTTT; cdr3_aa: CASTPQGLQPQHF
j_call: TRBJ2-3; d_call: TRBD2; clone_size: few; v_call: TRBV2; cdr3_nt: TGTGCCAGCCGACGGACTAGCGACACAGATACGCAGTATTTT; cdr3_aa: CASRRTSDTDTQYF
j_call: TRBJ1-4; d_call: TRBD1; clone_size: few; v_call: TRBV18; cdr3_nt: TGTGCCAGCTCACCAGCGACAGGGATCGAAAAACTGTTTTTT; cdr3_aa: CASSPATGIEKLFF
j_call: TRBJ2-3; d_call: TRBD2; clone_size: NA; v_call: TRBV18; cdr3_nt: TGTGCCAGCTCACCACTAGCGGGGACGGCTAGCACAGATACGCAGTATTTT; cdr3_aa: CASSPLAGTASTDTQYF
j_call: TRBJ2-3; d_call: NA; clone_size: few; v_call: TRBV5-4; cdr3_nt: TGTGCCAGCAGCTCAGGAACAGATACGCAGTATTTT; cdr3_aa: CASSSGTDTQYF
j_call: TRBJ2-5; d_call: NA; clone_size: NA; v_call: TRBV7-2; cdr3_nt: TGTGCCAGCAGCCCCCCAGGGCGGGAGACCCAGTACTTC; cdr3_aa: CASSPPGRETQYF
j_call: TRBJ1-2; d_call: NA; clone_size: few; v_call: TRBV18; cdr3_nt: TGTGCCAGCTCACCTCAGGATGGCTACACCTTC; cdr3_aa: CASSPQDGYTF
j_call: TRBJ1-1; d_call: NA; clone_size: few; v_call: TRBV5-4; cdr3_nt: TGTGCCAGCAGCACCCCTAAGCAGGGGCTGAACACTGAAGCTTTCTTT; cdr3_aa: CASSTPKQGLNTEAFF
j_call: TRBJ2-3; d_call: TRBD2; clone_size: few; v_call: TRBV10-3; cdr3_nt: TGTGCCATCAGTTGGGACGCGGGAGGCACAGATACGCAGTATTTT; cdr3_aa: CAISWDAGGTDTQYF
j_call: TRBJ2-2; d_call: TRBD2; clone_size: NA; v_call: TRBV11-2; cdr3_nt: TGTGCCAGCAGCCTAGGATGGACTAGCCTACCGACGGGGGAGCTGTTTTTT; cdr3_aa: CASSLGWTSLPTGELFF
j_call: TRBJ2-1; d_call: NA; clone_size: NA; v_call: TRBV5-1; cdr3_nt: TGCGCCAGCAGCCCCCCCCAGCGGAGTGAGCAGTTCTTC; cdr3_aa: CASSPPQRSEQFF
j_call: TRBJ1-3; d_call: NA; clone_size: few; v_call: TRBV29-1; cdr3_nt: TGCAGCGCCCAAAAGGGAACAGGGAGCGGAAACACCATATATTTT; cdr3_aa: CSAQKGTGSGNTIYF
j_call: TRBJ2-5; d_call: NA; clone_size: few; v_call: TRBV12-2; cdr3_nt: TGTGCAAGTCGCCTTGACAGGGGCCAAGAGACCCAGTACTTC; cdr3_aa: CASRLDRGQETQYF
j_call: TRBJ2-2; d_call: NA; clone_size: NA; v_call: TRBV9; cdr3_nt: TGTGCCAGCAGCGCACAGGGTTTCCCCGGGGAGCTGTTTTTT; cdr3_aa: CASSAQGFPGELFF
j_call: TRBJ2-1; d_call: NA; clone_size: few; v_call: TRBV2; cdr3_nt: TGTGCCAGCAGTGTAGCGAGCTCCTACAATGAGCAGTTCTTC; cdr3_aa: CASSVASSYNEQFF
j_call: TRBJ2-6; d_call: TRBD1; clone_size: NA; v_call: TRBV2; cdr3_nt: TGTGCCAGCAGTACAGGGGTAACTGGGGCCAACGTCCTGACTTTC; cdr3_aa: CASSTGVTGANVLTF
j_call: TRBJ1-2; d_call: NA; clone_size: NA; v_call: TRBV27; cdr3_nt: TGTGCCAGCAGTCGCACCGGGACACACTATGGCTACACCTTC; cdr3_aa: CASSRTGTHYGYTF
j_call: TRBJ2-1; d_call: NA; clone_size: NA; v_call: TRBV7-9; cdr3_nt: TGTGCCAGCAGCTTAGTAGGGGACTCGGATGAGCAGTTCTTC; cdr3_aa: CASSLVGDSDEQFF
j_call: TRBJ1-1; d_call: TRBD1; clone_size: NA; v_call: TRBV2; cdr3_nt: TGTGCCAGCAAAGAGGGGACAGGGCCCAGAGGGGTGAACACTGAAGCTTTCTTT; cdr3_aa: CASKEGTGPRGVNTEAFF
j_call: TRBJ2-3; d_call: TRBD2; clone_size: NA; v_call: TRBV7-3; cdr3_nt: TGTGCCAGCAGCCCAGCCGGGACTAGCGGGAGTTATTTT; cdr3_aa: CASSPAGTSGSYF
j_call: TRBJ2-2; d_call: NA; clone_size: few; v_call: TRBV5-1; cdr3_nt: TGCGCCAGCAGCTTTACAGCTAACACCGGGGAGCTGTTTTTT; cdr3_aa: CASSFTANTGELFF
j_call: TRBJ2-7; d_call: NA; clone_size: few; v_call: TRBV30; cdr3_nt: TGTGCCTGGAGGGAGGGCCTCAGCTCCTACGAGCAGTACTTC; cdr3_aa: CAWREGLSSYEQYF
j_call: TRBJ1-3; d_call: NA; clone_size: NA; v_call: TRBV9; cdr3_nt: TGTGCCAGCAGCTCCCAGACTTATGGAAACACCATATATTTT; cdr3_aa: CASSSQTYGNTIYF
j_call: TRBJ2-1; d_call: TRBD2; clone_size: few; v_call: TRBV7-9; cdr3_nt: TGTGCCAGCACTAGCGGGGGGAGCTCCTACAATGAGCAGTTCTTC; cdr3_aa: CASTSGGSSYNEQFF
j_call: TRBJ1-2; d_call: TRBD1; clone_size: NA; v_call: TRBV4-2; cdr3_nt: TGTGCCAGCAGCCCGTCAACAGGGGGCTACTATGGCTACACCTTC; cdr3_aa: CASSPSTGGYYGYTF
j_call: TRBJ2-1; d_call: TRBD2; clone_size: NA; v_call: TRBV5-4; cdr3_nt: TGTGCCAGCAGCTTGGTGGGACTAGCGGGAGAAAGGGAGTTCTTC; cdr3_aa: CASSLVGLAGEREFF
j_call: TRBJ2-2; d_call: NA; clone_size: few; v_call: TRBV5-1; cdr3_nt: TGCGCCAGCAGCCCGACAGCTACCGGGGAGCTGTTTTTT; cdr3_aa: CASSPTATGELFF
j_call: TRBJ1-2; d_call: TRBD1; clone_size: NA; v_call: TRBV5-6; cdr3_nt: TGTGCCAGCAGCTTGCTCCACGGACAGGGGATGGGTGGCTACACCTTC; cdr3_aa: CASSLLHGQGMGGYTF
j_call: TRBJ1-6; d_call: NA; clone_size: few; v_call: TRBV18; cdr3_nt: TGTGCCAGCTCACCACCGAGCAAGCATTCACCCCTCCACTTT; cdr3_aa: CASSPPSKHSPLHF
j_call: TRBJ2-3; d_call: NA; clone_size: NA; v_call: TRBV30; cdr3_nt: TGTGCCTGGAGGGAGGGACGGATAGTGCCAGATACGCAGTATTTT; cdr3_aa: CAWREGRIVPDTQYF
j_call: TRBJ1-2; d_call: NA; clone_size: NA; v_call: TRBV30; cdr3_nt: TGTGCCTGGACCCGCGACAGGTTCTATGGCTACACCTTC; cdr3_aa: CAWTRDRFYGYTF
j_call: TRBJ2-7; d_call: TRBD1; clone_size: NA; v_call: TRBV7-9; cdr3_nt: TGTGCCAGCAGCCCGGGACAGGGGGTTTATGAGCAGTACTTC; cdr3_aa: CASSPGQGVYEQYF
j_call: TRBJ2-1; d_call: NA; clone_size: NA; v_call: TRBV7-6; cdr3_nt: TGTGCCAGCAGCTTAGCGGGGAGGGGGAATGAGCAGTTCTTC; cdr3_aa: CASSLAGRGNEQFF
j_call: TRBJ1-1; d_call: TRBD1; clone_size: few; v_call: TRBV30; cdr3_nt: TGTGCCTGGAGGCGACAGGGGAACACTGAAGCTTTCTTT; cdr3_aa: CAWRRQGNTEAFF
j_call: TRBJ2-5; d_call: NA; clone_size: few; v_call: TRBV5-4; cdr3_nt: TGTGCCAGCAGCTTGGATGGTAGCCACGAGACCCAGTACTTC; cdr3_aa: CASSLDGSHETQYF
j_call: TRBJ2-7; d_call: TRBD2; clone_size: NA; v_call: TRBV7-2; cdr3_nt: TGTGCCAGCAGCGGCGGGAGGAGAACACCCTACGAGCAGTACTTC; cdr3_aa: CASSGGRRTPYEQYF
j_call: TRBJ2-2; d_call: NA; clone_size: few; v_call: TRBV9; cdr3_nt: TGTGCCAGCAGCGTAGGTTCAGGGTTGGACACCGGGGAGCTGTTTTTT; cdr3_aa: CASSVGSGLDTGELFF
j_call: TRBJ1-2; d_call: TRBD1; clone_size: NA; v_call: TRBV6-6; cdr3_nt: TGTGCCAGCAGGAGACAGGGGCCTGGCTACACCTTC; cdr3_aa: CASRRQGPGYTF
j_call: TRBJ1-5; d_call: TRBD1; clone_size: few; v_call: TRBV7-9; cdr3_nt: TGTGCCAGCAGCTTCGAGGGGGCTCAGCCCCAGCATTTT; cdr3_aa: CASSFEGAQPQHF
j_call: TRBJ2-1; d_call: TRBD2; clone_size: few; v_call: TRBV10-3; cdr3_nt: TGTGCCATCAGTGGACTAGCGGGAAGGGATGAGCAGTTCTTC; cdr3_aa: CAISGLAGRDEQFF
j_call: TRBJ2-5; d_call: TRBD2; clone_size: few; v_call: TRBV28; cdr3_nt: TGTGCCAGCAGTCCTAGCGGGAGGCCCCAAGAGACCCAGTACTTC; cdr3_aa: CASSPSGRPQETQYF
j_call: TRBJ2-5; d_call: NA; clone_size: NA; v_call: TRBV5-4; cdr3_nt: TGTGCCAGCAGCCGGACAGAAGAGACCCAGTACTTC; cdr3_aa: CASSRTEETQYF
j_call: TRBJ2-5; d_call: TRBD1; clone_size: NA; v_call: TRBV7-9; cdr3_nt: TGTGCCAGCAGCTTAGTATACAGGGGCCAAGAGACCCAGTACTTC; cdr3_aa: CASSLVYRGQETQYF
j_call: TRBJ1-6; d_call: TRBD1; clone_size: few; v_call: TRBV28; cdr3_nt: TGTGCCAGCAGCACCCCCGGGACAGGGGATTCACCCCTCCACTTT; cdr3_aa: CASSTPGTGDSPLHF
j_call: TRBJ1-6; d_call: TRBD1; clone_size: NA; v_call: TRBV18; cdr3_nt: TGTGCCAGCTCAAGAACGGCGGGGACAGGAGATTATAATTCACCCCTCCACTTT; cdr3_aa: CASSRTAGTGDYNSPLHF
j_call: TRBJ2-3; d_call: NA; clone_size: NA; v_call: TRBV7-3; cdr3_nt: TGTGCCAGCAGCCAGGACCCCGGGGGCACAGATACGCAGTATTTT; cdr3_aa: CASSQDPGGTDTQYF
j_call: TRBJ2-1; d_call: NA; clone_size: few; v_call: TRBV19; cdr3_nt: TGTGCCAGTAGCTCGGGTCAGAACAATGAGCAGTTCTTC; cdr3_aa: CASSSGQNNEQFF
j_call: TRBJ1-1; d_call: NA; clone_size: few; v_call: TRBV29-1; cdr3_nt: TGCAGCACCCGGGGGGGGAGCACTGAAGCTTTCTTT; cdr3_aa: CSTRGGSTEAFF
j_call: TRBJ2-3; d_call: NA; clone_size: few; v_call: TRBV7-3; cdr3_nt: TGTGCCAGCAGCGGGGCCCCCGATACGCAGTATTTT; cdr3_aa: CASSGAPDTQYF
j_call: TRBJ1-2; d_call: NA; clone_size: few; v_call: TRBV20-1; cdr3_nt: TGCAGTGCCGGGGAAAACTATGGCTACACCTTC; cdr3_aa: CSAGENYGYTF
j_call: TRBJ1-6; d_call: TRBD1; clone_size: NA; v_call: TRBV5-1; cdr3_nt: TGCGCCAGCAGCTTGGGGACAGGGGTTAATTCACCCCTCCACTTT; cdr3_aa: CASSLGTGVNSPLHF